The 13 T cell receptor beta chains in this list originate from one sample, sequenced in a study of blood T cells in healthy people across ages. A second roughly 6 to 12 cycle PCR used barcoded and J-beta primers. TCRdb re-derived calls from the 5' RACE reads in MiXCR, one entry per CDR3 protein. The table lists 650,000 to 700,000 distinct CDR3 sequences, roughly 32% of them singletons. Specimen: blood. The receptors were gathered from a woman older than 75 in good health.

This clonotype appeared a few times. The V gene is TRBV9, the J gene TRBJ2-1; D is uncertain. The J call is doubtful: the DNA matches TRBJ2-7 better. Germline V lookup: CDR1 SGDLS, CDR2 YYNGEE. The CDR3 loop spans 15 amino acids. The CDR3 here is CASSVEELGYNEQYF. CDR3 in DNA: TGTGCCAGCAGCGTAGAGGAATTGGGATACAATGAGCAGTACTTC.

This clonotype was counted a few times. This chain links TRBV28 with TRBJ1-5, with D uncertain. This CDR3 contains 15 residues. Germline V gene data show CDR1 as MDHEN and CDR2 as SYDVKM. The V end was cut by 5 bases, the J end by 2 bases, with 13 bases between. The CDR3 here is CASSRLGYGNQPQHF. DNA of the CDR3: TGTGCCAGCAGTCGCCTGGGGTATGGCAATCAGCCCCAGCATTTT.

This clonotype occurred a few times. The chain uses TRBV5-1 and TRBJ2-3; 10 nucleotides agree with TRBD2. The CDR3 is made up of 18 amino acids. Germline V CDR1 and CDR2: SGHRS, YFSETQ. V lost 0 bases and J lost 1; bases outside the gene matches: 8. The CDR3 loop reads CASSLAASGGRGTDTQYF. CDR3 nucleotides: TGCGCCAGCAGCTTGGCCGCTAGCGGGGGCCGGGGCACAGATACGCAGTATTTT.

In its sample, this clonotype was seen many times. The chain joins TRBV20-1 to TRBJ2-1, with TRBD2 matching over 11 bases. CDR3 length: 13 residues. Germline V gives CDR1 DFQATT, CDR2 SNEGSKA (reference sequence). V lost 6 bases to trimming and J lost 12 bases; unmatched junction nucleotides: 10. The CDR3 loop reads CSASLLAGGRQFF. The CDR3 DNA is TGCAGTGCCTCCCTCCTAGCGGGGGGTAGGCAGTTCTTC.

The sample holds many counts of this clonotype. The rearrangement uses TRBV15 and TRBJ2-1; D is ambiguous. Germline V gene lookup returns CDR1 LNHNV and CDR2 YYDKDF (reference sequence). Trimming removed 0 bases from V and 7 bases from J, with 10 bases in between. This CDR3 comprises 14 residues. DNA for the CDR3: TGTGCCACCAGCAGAGATAGAGTCCCGAATGAGCAGTTCTTC. This encodes CATSRDRVPNEQFF.

The chain links TRBV24-1 to TRBJ2-7; D is uncertain. V dropped 4 bases and J dropped 6 bases, with 12 bases sitting between them. The length of the CDR3 is 13 residues. The V gene's germline CDR1 is KGHDR and CDR2 SFDVKD. Written as DNA, the CDR3 is TGTGCCACCAGTGACCGGACCGGGTTCGAGCAGTACTTC. This encodes CATSDRTGFEQYF.

V usage is TRBV4-1 and J usage is TRBJ2-5; no reliable D call. CDR3 length: 13 amino acids. CDR1 MGHRA and CDR2 YSYEKL come from the germline V gene. The germline V and J ends were trimmed by 5 bases and 2 bases, with 9 bases remaining between them. As DNA, the CDR3 is TGCGCCAGCAGCTGGACGAGACAAGAGACCCAGTACTTC. This sequence encodes CASSWTRQETQYF.

Details on this clonotype: A much larger clone lies a single base off, so this may be a read error. This rearrangement joins TRBV6-5 to TRBJ1-5; D may be TRBD1 (5 bases). The CDR3 is 18 amino acids. Deletions cut 0 bases from V and 0 bases from J, with 15 bases between. The germline V gene has CDR1 MNHEY and CDR2 SVGAGI. The CDR3 spells CASSYSNYQGDSNQPQHF. CDR3 in DNA: TGTGCCAGCAGTTACTCGAACTACCAGGGCGATAGCAATCAGCCCCAGCATTTT.

J is TRBJ1-4 and V is TRBV15; D is undetermined. V dropped 0 bases and J dropped 8 bases, with 10 bases sitting between them. The CDR3 has 14 residues. Germline assignment: CDR1 LNHNV and CDR2 YYDKDF (reference sequence). CDR3 in DNA: TGTGCCACCAGCAGAGATCTGTTACGGGAAAAACTGTTTTTT. Amino acids: CATSRDLLREKLFF.

The table lists this clonotype with a few counts. The genes are TRBV5-5 and TRBJ1-5; the D gene is possibly TRBD1 (5 bases). V lost 3 bases and J 0 bases, leaving 13 bases between the germline ends. This CDR3 has 16 amino acids. Germline V gene data show CDR1 as SGHKS and CDR2 as YYEKEE (reference sequence). The CDR3 here is CASSWDLVGSNQPQHF. The CDR3 nucleotides read TGTGCCAGCAGCTGGGACCTTGTGGGTAGCAATCAGCCCCAGCATTTT.

This clonotype has a handful of counts. This chain joins TRBV5-1 and TRBJ1-1; no clear D. Per the germline V gene, CDR1 is SGHRS and CDR2 is YFSETQ. CDR3 size: 15 residues. The V end was cut by 4 bases, the J end by 1 base, with 14 bases between. In DNA form, the CDR3 reads TGCGCCAGCAGCCCTACTCGAGTGGGGAACACTGAAGCTTTCTTT. It translates to CASSPTRVGNTEAFF.

This clonotype was counted ten times or more. V gene TRBV7-2 combines with J gene TRBJ2-5; 16 bases map to TRBD2. V gave up 4 bases and J gave up 7 bases; unmatched junction bases: 9. The germline CDR1 and CDR2 sequences are SGHTA and FQGNSA. CDR3 size: 17 residues. CDR3 DNA sequence: TGTGCCAGCAGCTCTGGGACTAGCGGGGGGGGCGGGAGGACCCAGTACTTC. Its translation: CASSSGTSGGGGRTQYF.

This clonotype occurred a few times. This may be a read error: a much more frequent sequence differs by one nucleotide. V gene TRBV7-2 combines with J gene TRBJ2-6, with D tentatively TRBD2 (6 bases). Germline lookup yields CDR1 SGHTA and CDR2 FQGNSA. The CDR3 is 15 residues long. CDR3 region: CASSLEWGGANVRTF. CDR3 in DNA: TGTGCCAGCAGCTTGGAATGGGGCGGGGCCAACGTCCGGACTTTC.